This T cell receptor (beta chain) came from a study of blood T cell repertoires in COVID-19. CDR1 and CDR2 (germline): SNHLY, FYNNEI. Trimming took 6 bases from V and 3 from J, leaving 18 bases between them. This CDR3 has 16 residues. Profiled with immunoSEQ multiplex PCR; TCRdb holds only in-frame clones, not every one. The sample consists of around 140,000 clones, about 80% of them appearing once. The sample was peripheral blood. The chain has TRBV2 and TRBJ1-5; the D is unclear. The sequence was collected from a woman aged 55-70 years with acute or convalescent COVID-19. CDR3 sequence: CASRTSFGSLNQPQHF. CDR3 nucleotides: TGTGCCAGCAGAACCTCGTTCGGGAGCCTCAATCAGCCCCAGCATTTT.